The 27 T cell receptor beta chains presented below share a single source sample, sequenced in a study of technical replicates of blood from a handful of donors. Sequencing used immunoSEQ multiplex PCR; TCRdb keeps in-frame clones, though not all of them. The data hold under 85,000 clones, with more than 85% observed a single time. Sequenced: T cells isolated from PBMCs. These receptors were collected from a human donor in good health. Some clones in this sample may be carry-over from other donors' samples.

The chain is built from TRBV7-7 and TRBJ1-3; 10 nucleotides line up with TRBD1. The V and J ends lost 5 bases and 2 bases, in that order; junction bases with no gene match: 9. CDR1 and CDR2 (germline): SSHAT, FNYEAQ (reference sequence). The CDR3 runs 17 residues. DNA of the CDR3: TGTGCCAGCAGCCCCGTACGAGGGACAGGGGCTGGAAACACCATATATTTT. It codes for CASSPVRGTGAGNTIYF.

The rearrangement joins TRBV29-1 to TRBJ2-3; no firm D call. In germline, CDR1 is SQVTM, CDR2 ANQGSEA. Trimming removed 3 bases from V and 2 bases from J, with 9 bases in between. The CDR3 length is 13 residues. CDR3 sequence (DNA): TGCAGCGTTGATATGCGGCTCACAGATACGCAGTATTTT. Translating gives CSVDMRLTDTQYF.

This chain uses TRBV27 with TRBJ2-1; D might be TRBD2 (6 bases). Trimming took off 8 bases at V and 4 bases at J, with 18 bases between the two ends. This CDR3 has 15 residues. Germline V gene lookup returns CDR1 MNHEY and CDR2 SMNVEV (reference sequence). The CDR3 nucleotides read TGTGCCAGCTGTCACGGACTACCGTCTTACAATGAGCAGTTCTTC. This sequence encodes CASCHGLPSYNEQFF.

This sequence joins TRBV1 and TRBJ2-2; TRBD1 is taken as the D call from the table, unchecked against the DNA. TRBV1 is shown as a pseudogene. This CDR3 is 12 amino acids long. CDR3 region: CTSSQDSRELFF. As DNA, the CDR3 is TGCACCAGCAGCCAAGATTCCAGGGAGCTGTTTTTT.

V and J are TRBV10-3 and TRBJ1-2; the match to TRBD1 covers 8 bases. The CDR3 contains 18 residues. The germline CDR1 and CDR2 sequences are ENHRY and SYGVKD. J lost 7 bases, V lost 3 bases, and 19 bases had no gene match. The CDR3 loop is CAISDSQIPDREGFGYTF. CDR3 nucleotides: TGTGCCATCAGTGACTCGCAGATCCCGGACAGGGAAGGGTTTGGCTACACCTTC.

The CDR3 here is CASSFRDSDEQYF. Here the CDR3 DNA reads TGTGCCAGCAGCTTCCGGGACAGTGACGAGCAGTACTTC. The chain links TRBV7-3 to TRBJ2-7; 7 bases map to TRBD1. V dropped 3 bases and J dropped 5; count of bases not matched to a gene: 4. CDR1 is SGHTA, CDR2 FQGTGA, per germline. The CDR3 totals 13 residues.

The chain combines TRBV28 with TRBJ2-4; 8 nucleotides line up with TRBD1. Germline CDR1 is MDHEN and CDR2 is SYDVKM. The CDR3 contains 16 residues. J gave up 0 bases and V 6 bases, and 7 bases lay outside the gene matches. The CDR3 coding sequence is TGTGCCAGCAGCCTCCCCAGGGGGCTAGCCAAAAACATTCAGTACTTC. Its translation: CASSLPRGLAKNIQYF.

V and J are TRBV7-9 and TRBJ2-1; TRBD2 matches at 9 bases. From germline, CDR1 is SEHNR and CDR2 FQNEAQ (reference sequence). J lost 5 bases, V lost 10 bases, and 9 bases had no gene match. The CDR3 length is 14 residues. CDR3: CAILGLASNNEQFF. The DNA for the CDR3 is TGTGCCATCCTTGGACTAGCGTCCAACAATGAGCAGTTCTTC.

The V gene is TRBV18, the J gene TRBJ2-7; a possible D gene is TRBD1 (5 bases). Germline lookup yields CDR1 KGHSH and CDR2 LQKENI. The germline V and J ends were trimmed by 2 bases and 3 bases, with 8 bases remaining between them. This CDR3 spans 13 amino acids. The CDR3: CASSPGARYEQYF. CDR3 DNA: TGTGCCAGCTCACCAGGGGCGCGCTACGAGCAGTACTTC.

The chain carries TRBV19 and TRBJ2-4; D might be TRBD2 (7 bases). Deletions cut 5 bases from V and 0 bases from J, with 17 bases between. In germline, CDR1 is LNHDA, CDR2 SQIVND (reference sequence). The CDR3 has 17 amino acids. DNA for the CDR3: TGTGCCAGTAGTCCTCAAAGGGGGGGCCGAGCCAAAAACATTCAGTACTTC. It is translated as CASSPQRGGRAKNIQYF. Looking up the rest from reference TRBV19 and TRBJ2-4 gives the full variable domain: DGGITQSPKYLFRKEGQNVTLSCEQNLNHDAMYWYRQDPGQGLRLIYYSQIVNDFQKGDIAEGYSVSREKKESFPLTVTSAQKNPTAFYLCASSPQRGGRAKNIQYFGAGTRLSVL.

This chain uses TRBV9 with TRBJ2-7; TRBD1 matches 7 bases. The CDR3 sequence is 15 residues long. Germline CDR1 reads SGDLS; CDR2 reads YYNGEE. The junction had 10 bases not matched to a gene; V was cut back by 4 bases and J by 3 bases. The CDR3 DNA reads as TGTGCCAGCAGCCTAGACCTACAGGGGATCTACGAGCAGTACTTC. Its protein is CASSLDLQGIYEQYF. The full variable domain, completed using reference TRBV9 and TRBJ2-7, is DSGVTQTPKHLITATGQRVTLRCSPRSGDLSVYWYQQSLDQGLQFLIQYYNGEERAKGNILERFSAQQFPDLHSELNLSSLELGDSALYFCASSLDLQGIYEQYFGPGTRLTVT.

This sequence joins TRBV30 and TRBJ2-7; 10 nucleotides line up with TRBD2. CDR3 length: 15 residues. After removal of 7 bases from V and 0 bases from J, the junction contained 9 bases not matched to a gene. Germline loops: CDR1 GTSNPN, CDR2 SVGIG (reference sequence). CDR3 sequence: CASVAGGYSSYEQYF. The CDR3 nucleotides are TGTGCCTCCGTAGCGGGAGGCTATAGCTCCTACGAGCAGTACTTC. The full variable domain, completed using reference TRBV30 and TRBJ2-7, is SQTIHQWPATLVQPVGSPLSLECTVEGTSNPNLYWYRQAAGRGLQLLFYSVGIGQISSEVPQNLSASRPQDRQFILSSKKLLLSDSGFYLCASVAGGYSSYEQYFGPGTRLTVT.

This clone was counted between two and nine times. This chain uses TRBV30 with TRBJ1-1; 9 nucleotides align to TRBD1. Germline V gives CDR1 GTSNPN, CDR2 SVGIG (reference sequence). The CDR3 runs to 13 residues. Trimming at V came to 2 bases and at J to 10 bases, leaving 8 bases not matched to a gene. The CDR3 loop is CAWSNLGQGPAFF. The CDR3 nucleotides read TGTGCCTGGAGTAACTTGGGACAGGGCCCAGCTTTCTTT.

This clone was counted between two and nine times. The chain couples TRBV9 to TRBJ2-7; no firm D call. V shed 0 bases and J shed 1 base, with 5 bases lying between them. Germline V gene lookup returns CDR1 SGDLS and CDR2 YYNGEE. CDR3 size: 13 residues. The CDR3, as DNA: TGTGCCAGCAGCGTAGCCCAATCCTACGAGCAGTACTTC. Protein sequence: CASSVAQSYEQYF.

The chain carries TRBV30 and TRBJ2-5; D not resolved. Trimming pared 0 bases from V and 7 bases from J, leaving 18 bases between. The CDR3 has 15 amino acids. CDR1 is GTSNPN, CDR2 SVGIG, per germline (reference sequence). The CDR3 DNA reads TGTGCCTGGAGTGTATCCCTCGGAGACGTCGGGACCCAGTACTTC. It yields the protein CAWSVSLGDVGTQYF.

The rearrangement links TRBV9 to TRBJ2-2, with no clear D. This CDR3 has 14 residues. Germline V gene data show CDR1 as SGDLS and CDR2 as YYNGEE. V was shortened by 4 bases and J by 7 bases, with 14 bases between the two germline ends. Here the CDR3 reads CASSINRVGGELFF. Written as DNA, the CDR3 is TGTGCCAGCAGCATTAACCGGGTGGGCGGGGAGCTGTTTTTT.

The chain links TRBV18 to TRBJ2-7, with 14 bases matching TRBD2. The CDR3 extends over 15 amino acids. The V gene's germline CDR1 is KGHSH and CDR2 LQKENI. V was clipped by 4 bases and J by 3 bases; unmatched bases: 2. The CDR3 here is CASSQTSGRVYEQYF. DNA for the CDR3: TGTGCCAGCTCACAGACTAGCGGGAGGGTCTACGAGCAGTACTTC.

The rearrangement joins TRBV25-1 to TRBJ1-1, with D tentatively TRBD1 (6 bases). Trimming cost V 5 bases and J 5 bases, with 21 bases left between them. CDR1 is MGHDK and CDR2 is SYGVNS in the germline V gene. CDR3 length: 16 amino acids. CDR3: CASSPYPGVSGTEAFF. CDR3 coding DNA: TGTGCCAGCAGTCCCTACCCAGGGGTGAGTGGGACTGAAGCTTTCTTT.

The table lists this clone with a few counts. CDR3 in amino acids: CASSTFQGNTGELFF. DNA of the CDR3: TGTGCCAGTAGTACTTTTCAGGGAAACACCGGGGAGCTGTTTTTT. The chain links TRBV19 to TRBJ2-2; TRBD1 is a possible D gene (5 bases). The CDR3 has 15 amino acids. With 4 bases removed from V and 2 bases from J, the gap between germline ends came to 11 bases. Germline CDR1 is LNHDA and CDR2 is SQIVND (reference sequence).

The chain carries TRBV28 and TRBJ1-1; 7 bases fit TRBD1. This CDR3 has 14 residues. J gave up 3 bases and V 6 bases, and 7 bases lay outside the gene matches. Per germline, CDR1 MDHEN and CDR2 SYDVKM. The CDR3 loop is CASSPGQAHTEAFF. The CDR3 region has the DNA TGTGCCAGCAGCCCAGGACAGGCCCACACTGAAGCTTTCTTT.

CDR3 sequence: CASSALAGVLGEQYF. In nucleotides, the CDR3 is TGTGCCAGCAGCGCCCTAGCGGGAGTCTTGGGGGAGCAGTACTTC. The chain combines TRBV9 with TRBJ2-7; 10 bases agree with TRBD2. This CDR3 contains 15 residues. CDR1 is SGDLS, CDR2 YYNGEE, per germline. The ends lost 3 bases at V and 7 bases at J; junction bases unmatched: 10.

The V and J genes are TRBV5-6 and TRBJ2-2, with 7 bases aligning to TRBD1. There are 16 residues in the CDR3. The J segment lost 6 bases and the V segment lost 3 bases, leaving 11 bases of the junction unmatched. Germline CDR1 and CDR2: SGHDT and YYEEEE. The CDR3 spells CASSWAGTASPGELFF. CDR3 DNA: TGTGCCAGCAGCTGGGCCGGGACAGCTAGCCCCGGGGAGCTGTTTTTT. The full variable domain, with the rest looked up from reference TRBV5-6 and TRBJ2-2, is DAGVTQSPTHLIKTRGQQVTLRCSPKSGHDTVSWYQQALGQGPQFIFQYYEEEERQRGNFPDRFSGHQFPNYSSELNVNALLLGDSALYLCASSWAGTASPGELFFGEGSRLTVL.

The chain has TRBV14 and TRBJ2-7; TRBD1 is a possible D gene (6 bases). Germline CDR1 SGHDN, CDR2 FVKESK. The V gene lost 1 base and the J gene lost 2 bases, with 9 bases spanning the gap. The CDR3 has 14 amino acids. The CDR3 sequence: CASSQVRGPYEQYF. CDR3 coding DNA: TGTGCCAGCAGCCAAGTCAGGGGCCCCTACGAGCAGTACTTC.

Written as DNA, the CDR3 is TGTGCCAGCAGTTTAGGCCTAGCGGCCCCTCTGGAGCAGTTCTTC. It codes for CASSLGLAAPLEQFF. The J gene is TRBJ2-1, the V gene TRBV27; TRBD2 matches 7 bases. Trimming at V came to 2 bases and at J to 10 bases, leaving 11 bases not matched to a gene. The CDR3 covers 15 residues. CDR1 and CDR2 from the germline V gene are MNHEY and SMNVEV (reference sequence).

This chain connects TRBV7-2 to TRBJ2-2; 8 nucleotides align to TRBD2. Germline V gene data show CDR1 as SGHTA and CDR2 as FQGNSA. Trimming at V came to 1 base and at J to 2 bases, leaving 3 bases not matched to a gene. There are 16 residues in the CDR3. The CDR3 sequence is CASSLVSGRNTGELFF. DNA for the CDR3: TGTGCCAGCAGCTTAGTAAGCGGGAGAAACACCGGGGAGCTGTTTTTT. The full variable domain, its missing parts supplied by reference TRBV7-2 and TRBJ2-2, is GAGVSQSPSNKVTEKGKDVELRCDPISGHTALYWYRQSLGQGLEFLIYFQGNSAPDKSGLPSDRFSAERTGGSVSTLTIQRTQQEDSAVYLCASSLVSGRNTGELFFGEGSRLTVL.

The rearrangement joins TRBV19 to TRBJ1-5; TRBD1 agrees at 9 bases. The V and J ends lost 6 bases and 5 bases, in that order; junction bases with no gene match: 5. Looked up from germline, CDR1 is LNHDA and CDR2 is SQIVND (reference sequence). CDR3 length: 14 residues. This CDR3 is CASRRDREDQPQHF. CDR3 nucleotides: TGTGCCAGTAGGCGGGACAGGGAAGATCAGCCCCAGCATTTT.

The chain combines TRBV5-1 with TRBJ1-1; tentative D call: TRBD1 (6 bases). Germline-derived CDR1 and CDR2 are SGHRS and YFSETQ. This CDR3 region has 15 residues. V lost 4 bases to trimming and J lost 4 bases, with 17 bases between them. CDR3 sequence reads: CASSGARQDPTEAFF. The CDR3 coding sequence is TGCGCCAGCAGCGGGGCCAGACAGGACCCCACTGAAGCTTTCTTT.